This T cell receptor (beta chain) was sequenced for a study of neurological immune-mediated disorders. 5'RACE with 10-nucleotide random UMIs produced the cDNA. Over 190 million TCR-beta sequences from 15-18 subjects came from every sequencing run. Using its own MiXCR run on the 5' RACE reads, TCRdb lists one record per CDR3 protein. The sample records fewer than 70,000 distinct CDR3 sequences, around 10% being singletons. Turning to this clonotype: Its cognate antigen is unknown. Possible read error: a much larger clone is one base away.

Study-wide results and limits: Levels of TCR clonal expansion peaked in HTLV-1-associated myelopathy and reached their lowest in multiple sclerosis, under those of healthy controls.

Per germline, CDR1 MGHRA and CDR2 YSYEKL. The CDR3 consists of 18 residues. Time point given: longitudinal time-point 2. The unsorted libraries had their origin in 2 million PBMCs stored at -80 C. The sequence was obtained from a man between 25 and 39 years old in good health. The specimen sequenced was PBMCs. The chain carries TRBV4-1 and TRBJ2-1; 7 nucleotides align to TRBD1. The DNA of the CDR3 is TGCGCCAGCAGCCGTGGTGGGACAGCTATTACAGGGTACAATGATCAGTTCTTC. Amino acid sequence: CASSRGGTAITGYNDQFF.